This entry lists 28 T cell receptor beta chains sequenced from one sample in a study of cytomegalovirus exposure and HLA in healthy donors (TCRdb year 2017). Libraries came from the immunoSEQ multiplex PCR assay. For the multiplex PCR, a mixture combining 60 forward primers for TCR Vbeta segments and 13 reverse primers for TCR Jbeta segments was used. As stored in TCRdb, this immuneACCESS dataset retains in-frame rearrangements with V and J assigned. A fraction of the clones does not appear; measured against another copy, unresolved V genes explain less than half of the discrepancy, and the remainder lacks a known reason. The sample has some 170,000 clones on record, roughly 79% of them singletons. 4.9% of the sample belongs to the ten largest clones. The sample was PBMCs. These receptors were collected from a woman younger than 35 in good health and CMV-seropositive.

The J gene is TRBJ2-1, the V gene TRBV7-9; a weak D match, TRBD1 (6 bases). The CDR3 is 15 amino acids. CDR1 SEHNR and CDR2 FQNEAQ come from the germline V gene (reference sequence). V was pared by 5 bases and J by 9 bases, with 20 bases between. The CDR3 loop reads CASSQTGSTVSEQFF. CDR3 in DNA: TGTGCCAGCAGCCAAACAGGGTCTACCGTAAGTGAGCAGTTCTTC.

The gene calls are TRBV6-6 and TRBJ2-3; D is unclear. The CDR3 has 11 amino acids. CDR1 and CDR2 from the germline V gene are MNHNY and SVGAGI (reference sequence). The V gene lost 7 bases and the J gene lost 4 bases, with 6 bases spanning the gap. The CDR3: CASTLADTQYF. The CDR3, as DNA: TGTGCCAGCACCCTAGCAGATACGCAGTATTTT.

The rearrangement joins TRBV9 to TRBJ2-3, with 10 bases lining up with TRBD2. The V gene end was trimmed by 9 bases and the J gene end by 8 bases; junction bases not matched to a gene: 36. Per germline, CDR1 SGDLS and CDR2 YYNGEE. The CDR3 runs 22 residues. The CDR3 DNA follows: TGTGCCACCCCCCTAGGGGTAGCGGGGGGTTCTCTCCATGAGATTAGCACAAGTACGCAGTATTTT. It is translated as CATPLGVAGGSLHEISTSTQYF.

V gene TRBV27 combines with J gene TRBJ2-5, with D maybe TRBD2 (6 bases). The J call could be wrong; TRBJ2-7 is a better fit for the DNA end. Germline-derived CDR1 and CDR2 are MNHEY and SMNVEV (reference sequence). This CDR3 comprises 15 residues. The CDR3 DNA follows: TGTGCCAGCAGTTTAGGTGGAGGGAGCGAGGGCGAGCAGTACTTC. Protein: CASSLGGGSEGEQYF.

The J gene is TRBJ2-7, the V gene TRBV7-2; D remains unclear. CDR3 length: 12 residues. V shed 1 base and J shed 6 bases, with 7 bases lying between them. Germline CDR1 SGHTA, CDR2 FQGNSA. CDR3 in amino acids: CASSLVGREQYF. In nucleotides, the CDR3 is TGTGCCAGCAGCTTAGTTGGGCGCGAGCAGTACTTC. The complete variable domain, with remaining parts taken from reference TRBV7-2 and TRBJ2-7, reads GAGVSQSPSNKVTEKGKDVELRCDPISGHTALYWYRQSLGQGLEFLIYFQGNSAPDKSGLPSDRFSAERTGGSVSTLTIQRTQQEDSAVYLCASSLVGREQYFGPGTRLTVT.

The CDR3 protein is CASSATGYEQYF. CDR3 sequence (DNA): TGTGCCAGCAGTGCGACGGGTTACGAGCAGTACTTC. This chain connects TRBV2 to TRBJ2-7; no clear D. Trimming took off 4 bases at V and 4 bases at J, with 8 bases between the two ends. The CDR3 runs to 12 residues. Germline lookup yields CDR1 SNHLY and CDR2 FYNNEI. Combining the CDR3 with reference TRBV2 and TRBJ2-7 gives the whole variable domain EPEVTQTPSHQVTQMGQEVILRCVPISNHLYFYWYRQILGQKVEFLVSFYNNEISEKSEIFDDQFSVERPDGSNFTLKIRSTKLEDSAMYFCASSATGYEQYFGPGTRLTVT.

V gene TRBV5-1 combines with J gene TRBJ2-1, with 13 bases aligning to TRBD2. J gave up 6 bases and V 4 bases, and 7 bases lay outside the gene matches. Germline assignment: CDR1 SGHRS and CDR2 YFSETQ. The CDR3 covers 16 residues. The DNA for the CDR3 is TGCGCCAGCAGCCAGGGGACTAGCGGGGTTGGCAATGAGCAGTTCTTC. Translation gives CASSQGTSGVGNEQFF.

The chain is built from TRBV5-8 and TRBJ1-6; 8 nucleotides line up with TRBD1. This CDR3 region has 14 residues. The germline gives CDR1 SGHTS, CDR2 YDEGEE. With V trimmed by 4 bases and J by 7 bases, 4 bases remained unmatched. The DNA for the CDR3 is TGTGCCAGCAGCGCGGGACAGGCGAATTCACCCCTCCACTTT. Translation: CASSAGQANSPLHF.

In DNA form, the CDR3 reads TGTGCCAGCAGCTTAGCCAGCGGGGGGGTGACCTACGAGCAGTACTTC. Translating it yields CASSLASGGVTYEQYF. The chain employs TRBV7-9 and TRBJ2-7; 10 bases align to TRBD2. With 0 bases clipped from V and 2 bases from J, the junction kept 4 bases outside the gene matches. The CDR3 contains 16 residues. CDR1 is SEHNR, CDR2 FQNEAQ, per germline (reference sequence).

This clone was counted a few times. The rearrangement uses TRBV10-3 and TRBJ2-3; 9 bases match TRBD2. The CDR3 extends over 17 amino acids. V was pared by 9 bases and J by 2 bases, with 15 bases of the junction left unmatched. Germline V gives CDR1 ENHRY, CDR2 SYGVKD. The CDR3 DNA sequence: TGTGCCATGTCAAGGGGGACTAGCAGATTCTCCACAGATACGCAGTATTTT. Translated: CAMSRGTSRFSTDTQYF.

The V and J genes are TRBV19 and TRBJ2-2, with TRBD1 matching over 8 bases. Trimming at V came to 3 bases and at J to 10 bases, leaving 16 bases not matched to a gene. Germline loops: CDR1 LNHDA, CDR2 SQIVND (reference sequence). This CDR3 spans 17 amino acids. The DNA for the CDR3 is TGTGCCAGTAGTATTGTGTTCGGACAGGGAATCGCTGTGGAGCTGTTTTTT. Residues: CASSIVFGQGIAVELFF.

This chain connects TRBV19 to TRBJ2-1, with D maybe TRBD1 (6 bases). V was pared by 4 bases and J by 7 bases, with 20 bases between. Germline V gene data show CDR1 as LNHDA and CDR2 as SQIVND (reference sequence). The length of the CDR3 is 16 residues. The CDR3 coding sequence is TGTGCCAGTAGTACTCGGGCACAGAACAGGGTAAATGAGCAGTTCTTC. It specifies CASSTRAQNRVNEQFF.

The gene calls are TRBV10-2 and TRBJ2-1; 12 bases line up with TRBD2. The CDR3 has 15 amino acids. V dropped 1 base and J dropped 9; count of bases not matched to a gene: 4. Germline assignment: CDR1 WSHSY and CDR2 SAAADI. Here the CDR3 DNA reads TGCGCCAGCAGTGAGTTGTCTAGCGGGGGGGGTGAGCAGTTCTTC. Residues: CASSELSSGGGEQFF.

A single count supports this clone. The chain employs TRBV5-1 and TRBJ2-3, with 8 bases matching TRBD2. The CDR3 contains 15 residues. Germline V gene data show CDR1 as SGHRS and CDR2 as YFSETQ. Trimming cost V 5 bases and J 5 bases; bases outside gene matches: 10. DNA of the CDR3: TGCGCCAGCAGTGGTGACGGGGGGGCCGAAGATACGCAGTATTTT. Amino acids: CASSGDGGAEDTQYF. The variable domain in full, with the rest retrieved from reference TRBV5-1 and TRBJ2-3, is KAGVTQTPRYLIKTRGQQVTLSCSPISGHRSVSWYQQTPGQGLQFLFEYFSETQRNKGNFPGRFSGRQFSNSRSEMNVSTLELGDSALYLCASSGDGGAEDTQYFGPGTRLTVL.

This clone was seen a few times. The CDR3 loop reads CASSGTGVYYGYTF. The CDR3 bases are TGTGCCAGCAGCGGTACAGGGGTCTATTACGGCTACACCTTC. The chain has TRBV9 and TRBJ1-2; TRBD1 matches 7 bases. In germline, CDR1 is SGDLS, CDR2 YYNGEE. This CDR3 has 14 residues. After removal of 3 bases from V and 8 bases from J, the junction contained 10 bases not matched to a gene. The whole variable domain, filled in from reference TRBV9 and TRBJ1-2, reads DSGVTQTPKHLITATGQRVTLRCSPRSGDLSVYWYQQSLDQGLQFLIQYYNGEERAKGNILERFSAQQFPDLHSELNLSSLELGDSALYFCASSGTGVYYGYTFGSGTRLTVV.

This clone has only one observation. The chain has TRBV4-3 and TRBJ1-4; D ambiguous. Germline values: CDR1 LGHNA, CDR2 YSLEER. V was clipped by 3 bases and J by 3 bases, with 17 bases between them. CDR3 length: 17 residues. DNA of the CDR3: TGCGCCAGCAGCCAGGCCACCGTTCGCAGTTCTAATGAAAAACTGTTTTTT. Protein sequence: CASSQATVRSSNEKLFF.

V usage is TRBV7-8 and J usage is TRBJ2-3; TRBD2 matches 9 bases. V gave up 2 bases and J gave up 0 bases; unmatched junction bases: 6. CDR3 length equals 17 residues. The germline V gene has CDR1 SGHVS and CDR2 FQNEAQ. In DNA form, the CDR3 reads TGTGCCAGCAGCTTAATGGGACTAGCACTTAGCACAGATACGCAGTATTTT. Translated, it gives CASSLMGLALSTDTQYF.

V is TRBV4-1 and J is TRBJ2-5, with unresolved D. Trimming cost V 0 bases and J 4 bases, with 9 bases left between them. The CDR3 spans 14 residues. Germline V CDR1 and CDR2: MGHRA, YSYEKL. The CDR3 coding sequence is TGCGCCAGCAGCCAAGAACGCGATACAGAGACCCAGTACTTC. It encodes CASSQERDTETQYF.

The rearrangement uses TRBV18 and TRBJ2-5; 7 bases are a match to TRBD1. The assigned J gene may be wrong: the sequence end matches TRBJ2-7 better. The CDR3 loop spans 14 amino acids. Germline V CDR1 and CDR2: KGHSH, LQKENI. The CDR3 sequence is CASSQDRVVGEQYF. The CDR3 bases are TGTGCCAGCTCACAAGACAGGGTAGTCGGCGAGCAGTACTTC.

This clone was counted between two and nine times. The rearrangement uses TRBV25-1 and TRBJ2-6; 10 positions agree with TRBD2. CDR3 size: 18 residues. Germline assignment: CDR1 MGHDK and CDR2 SYGVNS. J gave up 0 bases and V 6 bases, and 8 bases lay outside the gene matches. The CDR3 loop is CASRENSGGTSGANVLTF. In DNA, the CDR3 is TGTGCCAGCAGAGAAAATAGCGGGGGGACCTCTGGGGCCAACGTCCTGACTTTC.

V gene TRBV29-1 combines with J gene TRBJ2-7; 9 bases match TRBD1. V lost 0 bases, J lost 4 bases, and 7 bases stayed unmatched. CDR1 and CDR2 from the germline V gene are SQVTM and ANQGSEA. The CDR3 loop spans 15 amino acids. The CDR3, as DNA: TGCAGCGTTGAAGACCCCGGGACAGGGTTTTACGAGCAGTACTTC. Encoded protein: CSVEDPGTGFYEQYF.

The genes are TRBV5-1 and TRBJ2-7; a possible D gene is TRBD1 (5 bases). V was clipped by 5 bases and J by 4 bases, with 13 bases between them. The CDR3 covers 13 residues. Germline loops: CDR1 SGHRS, CDR2 YFSETQ. The CDR3 nucleotides read TGCGCCAGCAGAACAGAAGGGGTGTACGAGCAGTACTTC. Amino acids: CASRTEGVYEQYF.

The chain employs TRBV4-3 and TRBJ2-6; D uncertain. Trimming stripped 0 bases from V and 1 base from J, with 7 bases between. CDR3 size: 16 residues. Germline V gene sequence: CDR1 LGHNA, CDR2 YSLEER. CDR3 sequence (DNA): TGCGCCAGCAGCCAAGATGCAGGTTCTGGGGCCAACGTCCTGACTTTC. Residues: CASSQDAGSGANVLTF.

The chain joins TRBV29-1 to TRBJ2-3; TRBD1 agrees at 8 bases. CDR3 length equals 15 residues. The germline CDR1 and CDR2 sequences are SQVTM and ANQGSEA. V trimming: 7 bases; J trimming: 3 bases; junction bases outside the gene matches: 12. CDR3: CSAPGQGRRTDTQYF. DNA for the CDR3: TGCAGCGCCCCCGGACAGGGAAGGAGGACAGATACGCAGTATTTT.

A word on this clone: A read error may produce the germline difference seen at one junction end. This chain links TRBV7-9 with TRBJ2-5, with 10 bases matching TRBD1. CDR1 and CDR2 from the germline V gene are SEHNR and FQNEAQ (reference sequence). The CDR3 spans 18 residues. CDR3: CSSSDGTKRDRGRETQYF. The CDR3 nucleotides are TGTTCCAGCAGCGACGGCACTAAAAGAGACAGGGGGCGAGAGACCCAGTACTTC.

This chain uses TRBV11-2 with TRBJ2-5, with D possibly TRBD2 on 6 matching bases. The germline V gene has CDR1 SGHAT and CDR2 FQNNGV. Trimming removed 5 bases from V and 1 base from J, with 17 bases in between. The CDR3 loop spans 16 amino acids. CDR3 sequence: CASSGGTAPSQETQYF. The DNA for the CDR3 is TGTGCCAGCAGCGGAGGGACCGCTCCTTCCCAAGAGACCCAGTACTTC.

The gene calls are TRBV20-1 and TRBJ1-1; D remains unclear. Deletions cut 4 bases from V and 10 bases from J, with 13 bases between. Germline values: CDR1 DFQATT, CDR2 SNEGSKA (reference sequence). This CDR3 comprises 11 residues. CDR3 sequence (DNA): TGCAGTGCTATCTCTAGTTCGGTAGCTTTCTTT. It codes for CSAISSSVAFF.

Of note for this clone: Different DNA sequences within this sample yield the same CDR3. The chain joins TRBV2 to TRBJ1-6, with 9 bases fitting TRBD1. J gave up 10 bases and V 5 bases, and 6 bases lay outside the gene matches. This CDR3 contains 14 residues. CDR1 and CDR2 from the germline V gene are SNHLY and FYNNEI. The CDR3 loop is CASSTNRGQSPLHF. The CDR3 DNA is TGTGCCAGCAGTACCAACAGGGGGCAGTCACCCCTCCACTTT.